These T cell receptor beta chains were read from a single sample in a study of blood T cell repertoires in COVID-19. Some clones are missing from TCRdb's copy, which holds only in-frame ones; the method was immunoSEQ multiplex PCR. Here the sample spans some 150,000 clones, around 85% being singletons. Sequenced: peripheral blood. The receptors come from a man between 65 and 85 years old with acute or convalescent COVID-19. The CDR3 runs from the conserved cysteine through the conserved F or W. The D gene is left open where the match is weak. Part of the rows lack a size; the others show once, few, many or a class for expanded clones.

size: -; V: TRBV2; J: TRBJ1-1; D: -; DNA: TGTGCCAGCAGTGTTACAGGGCTGAACACTGAAGCTTTCTTT; CDR3: CASSVTGLNTEAFF
size: -; V: TRBV5-6; J: TRBJ2-7; D: TRBD2; DNA: TGTGCCAGCAGCCAGGGACTAGCCCCCTACGAGCAGTACTTC; CDR3: CASSQGLAPYEQYF
size: few; V: TRBV6-2/TRBV6-3; J: TRBJ2-2; D: -; DNA: TGTGCCAGCAGTCCAACGAACACCGGGGAGCTGTTTTTT; CDR3: CASSPTNTGELFF
size: few; V: TRBV7-2; J: TRBJ1-2; D: TRBD1; DNA: TGTGCCAGCAGGAAGACAGGGGGCGATGGCTACACCTTC; CDR3: CASRKTGGDGYTF
size: -; V: TRBV28; J: TRBJ2-5; D: -; DNA: TGTGCCAGCAGTTTACTTAGGGGCGTAGGGGAGACCCAGTACTTC; CDR3: CASSLLRGVGETQYF
size: -; V: TRBV6-2/TRBV6-3; J: TRBJ2-7; D: TRBD2; DNA: TGTGCCAGCAGCATTTCCGGACTAGCAGTGTACGAGCAGTACTTC; CDR3: CASSISGLAVYEQYF
size: -; V: TRBV28; J: TRBJ1-2; D: -; DNA: TGTGCCAGCAGTAAGGGGGGGGTTAACTATGGCTACACCTTC; CDR3: CASSKGGVNYGYTF
size: -; V: TRBV7-3; J: TRBJ2-1; D: -; DNA: TGTGCCAGCAGCTCCTCACCGGGAGCAGGGTCGAATGAGCAGTTCTTC; CDR3: CASSSSPGAGSNEQFF
size: -; V: TRBV7-6; J: TRBJ2-7; D: TRBD2; DNA: TGTGCCAGCAGCTTAGCCGGTAGCGGGGCTTCCTACGAGCAGTACTTC; CDR3: CASSLAGSGASYEQYF
size: -; V: TRBV10-3; J: TRBJ2-2; D: TRBD1; DNA: TGTGCCACCACAGACAGGGGGCTTGGCGGGGAGCTGTTTTTT; CDR3: CATTDRGLGGELFF
size: -; V: TRBV15; J: TRBJ1-2; D: TRBD1; DNA: TGTGCCACCAGCAGAGATAGGACAGGGGACGGCTACACCTTC; CDR3: CATSRDRTGDGYTF
size: -; V: TRBV6-6; J: TRBJ2-1; D: TRBD2; DNA: TGTGCCAGCAGTTCCCTAGCGGGAGGTTTAAATGAGCAGTTCTTC; CDR3: CASSSLAGGLNEQFF
size: -; V: TRBV19; J: TRBJ1-4; D: TRBD1; DNA: TGTGCCAGTAGACCGGGACAGGCGAATGAAAAACTGTTTTTT; CDR3: CASRPGQANEKLFF
size: -; V: TRBV19; J: TRBJ2-3; D: TRBD2; DNA: TGTGCCAGTAGTAGGGGGGGAGGCACAGATACGCAGTATTTT; CDR3: CASSRGGGTDTQYF
size: -; V: TRBV29-1; J: TRBJ1-1; D: TRBD1; DNA: TGCAGCGTCGGAGGGGTTCAGGGACAGGGAATCACTGAAGCTTTCTTT; CDR3: CSVGGVQGQGITEAFF
size: once; V: TRBV25-1; J: TRBJ2-7; D: -; DNA: TGTGCCAGCAGTGACGGGGGAGTTAGCGAGCAGTACTTC; CDR3: CASSDGGVSEQYF
size: -; V: TRBV6-5; J: TRBJ1-6; D: -; DNA: TGTGCCAGCAGTACGGGGGGTCATGGATCACCCCTCCACTTT; CDR3: CASSTGGHGSPLHF
size: -; V: TRBV7-2; J: TRBJ2-1; D: -; DNA: TGTGCCAGCAGCTCCGCCTCGGGTAAAACCTACAATGAGCAGTTCTTC; CDR3: CASSSASGKTYNEQFF
size: -; V: TRBV3-1/TRBV3-2; J: TRBJ1-2; D: TRBD1; DNA: TGTGCCAGCAGCCCCATCCAGGGGGAGGAAGGCTACACCTTC; CDR3: CASSPIQGEEGYTF
size: once; V: TRBV18; J: TRBJ2-1; D: -; DNA: TGTGCCAGCTCACAGGAGCGGGTCTCCTACAATGAGCAGTTCTTC; CDR3: CASSQERVSYNEQFF
size: -; V: TRBV19; J: TRBJ2-5; D: -; DNA: TGTGCCAGTAGTCGACTAGATGAGACCCAGTACTTC; CDR3: CASSRLDETQYF
size: -; V: TRBV28; J: TRBJ2-3; D: TRBD2; DNA: TGTGCCAGCAGCCCTGGACTAGCGGGAGGGCCTAATACGCAGTATTTT; CDR3: CASSPGLAGGPNTQYF
size: -; V: TRBV2; J: TRBJ1-6; D: TRBD1; DNA: TGTGCCAGGAGGACAGGGCCAGCTTCACCCCTCCACTTT; CDR3: CARRTGPASPLHF
size: -; V: TRBV10-3; J: TRBJ2-5; D: -; DNA: TGTGCCATCAGTGAGTCGACTCAGGGGTTCCAGTACTTC; CDR3: CAISESTQGFQYF
size: -; V: TRBV7-9; J: TRBJ2-3; D: -; DNA: TGTGCCAGCAGCTCCATCACAGATACGCAGTATTTT; CDR3: CASSSITDTQYF
size: -; V: TRBV7-3; J: TRBJ2-1; D: TRBD2; DNA: TGTGCCAGCAGCTCTTCCGGGACTAGCGGGAGTATCAATGAGCAGTTCTTC; CDR3: CASSSSGTSGSINEQFF
size: -; V: TRBV7-2; J: TRBJ1-2; D: TRBD1; DNA: TGTGCCAGCACCTTTGACAGGGGGCTAATTGGCTACACCTTC; CDR3: CASTFDRGLIGYTF
size: -; V: TRBV6-5; J: TRBJ2-2; D: TRBD2; DNA: TGTGCCAGCAGTATAGCGGGAGTCGACACCGGGGAGCTGTTTTTT; CDR3: CASSIAGVDTGELFF
size: -; V: TRBV2; J: TRBJ1-1; D: -; DNA: TGTGCCAGCAGGCAGGGGTTGTACACTGAAGCTTTCTTT; CDR3: CASRQGLYTEAFF
size: few; V: TRBV2; J: TRBJ2-7; D: TRBD2; DNA: TGTGCCTGCGGACTAGCGGGACTAAACGAGCAGTACTTC; CDR3: CACGLAGLNEQYF
size: -; V: TRBV29-1; J: TRBJ2-7; D: TRBD1; DNA: TGCAGCGTTAAAGACAGGGGTAGAACCTACGAGCAGTACTTC; CDR3: CSVKDRGRTYEQYF
size: -; V: TRBV19; J: TRBJ2-1; D: TRBD2; DNA: TGTGCCAGTAGTCTCTCGGGACTAGCGGGCTATGAGCAGTTCTTC; CDR3: CASSLSGLAGYEQFF
size: -; V: TRBV28; J: TRBJ2-2; D: TRBD2; DNA: TGTGCCAGCAGATCCGGGACTAGCGGGAGGGGGGAGCTGTTTTTT; CDR3: CASRSGTSGRGELFF
size: -; V: TRBV28; J: TRBJ1-2; D: TRBD1; DNA: TGTGCCAGCAGTTTATCTTTTCCAGGGGGCAACTATGACTACACCTTC; CDR3: CASSLSFPGGNYDYTF
size: -; V: TRBV21-1; J: TRBJ1-2; D: -; DNA: TGTGCCCGAGACAGGGGGCCCGGATTATTGGATGGCTACACCTTC; CDR3: CARDRGPGLLDGYTF
size: -; V: TRBV7-9; J: TRBJ1-5; D: TRBD1; DNA: TGTGCCAGCAGCCGACAGGGGGCTGATCAGCCCCAGCATTTT; CDR3: CASSRQGADQPQHF
size: few; V: TRBV7-8; J: TRBJ2-5; D: TRBD1; DNA: TGTGCCAGCAGCCCCTCGACAGGGCACCAAGAGACCCAGTACTTC; CDR3: CASSPSTGHQETQYF
size: once; V: TRBV29-1; J: TRBJ1-1; D: -; DNA: TGCAGCGTTCAGGGGAGGGCCACTGAAGCTTTCTTT; CDR3: CSVQGRATEAFF
size: -; V: TRBV25-1; J: TRBJ1-1; D: -; DNA: TGTGCCAGCAGCAGGAAGAACACTGAAGCTTTCTTT; CDR3: CASSRKNTEAFF
size: -; V: TRBV19; J: TRBJ2-3; D: TRBD2; DNA: TGTGCCAGTAGTATAGAGGCGGGAGTATTGGATACGCAGTATTTT; CDR3: CASSIEAGVLDTQYF
size: few; V: TRBV7-9; J: TRBJ1-2; D: TRBD1; DNA: TGTGCCAGCAGCCTCGGACAGGGTATAACTGGCTACACCTTC; CDR3: CASSLGQGITGYTF
size: -; V: TRBV15; J: TRBJ2-1; D: -; DNA: TGTGCCACCAGCAGAGTACTAGGGATGCGGGACAATGAGCAGTTCTTC; CDR3: CATSRVLGMRDNEQFF
size: -; V: TRBV4-3; J: TRBJ2-1; D: TRBD2; DNA: TGCGCCAGCAGCCTCGGACTAGCGGACTACAATGAGCAGTTCTTC; CDR3: CASSLGLADYNEQFF
size: -; V: TRBV30; J: TRBJ2-6; D: TRBD2; DNA: TGTGCCTCGGAGGCTGCGGGAGGCGGCCCTGGGGCCAACGTCCTGACTTTC; CDR3: CASEAAGGGPGANVLTF